Listed here is a single T cell receptor (beta chain). These data are taken from a study of OX40 agonist ivuxolimab in advanced cancers. V was clipped by 4 bases and J by 7 bases, with 17 bases between them. The CDR3 has 14 amino acids. Germline V gene sequence: CDR1 SGDLS, CDR2 YYNGEE. The table came from immunoSEQ multiplex PCR; TCRdb's copy has only in-frame clones and leaves some out. The profile shows approximately 90,000 clones, under 95% of them singletons. This TCR was recovered from an adult with an advanced solid tumor such as melanoma, head and neck, liver or kidney cancer. This rearrangement joins TRBV9 to TRBJ1-2, with D unclear. The source was CD4+ or CD8+ T cells sorted from blood, collected in a trial of the OX40 agonist ivuxolimab. The CDR3 DNA follows: TGTGCCAGCAGCAAAGAGACAAGGGCTACTGGCTACACCTTC. It codes for CASSKETRATGYTF.